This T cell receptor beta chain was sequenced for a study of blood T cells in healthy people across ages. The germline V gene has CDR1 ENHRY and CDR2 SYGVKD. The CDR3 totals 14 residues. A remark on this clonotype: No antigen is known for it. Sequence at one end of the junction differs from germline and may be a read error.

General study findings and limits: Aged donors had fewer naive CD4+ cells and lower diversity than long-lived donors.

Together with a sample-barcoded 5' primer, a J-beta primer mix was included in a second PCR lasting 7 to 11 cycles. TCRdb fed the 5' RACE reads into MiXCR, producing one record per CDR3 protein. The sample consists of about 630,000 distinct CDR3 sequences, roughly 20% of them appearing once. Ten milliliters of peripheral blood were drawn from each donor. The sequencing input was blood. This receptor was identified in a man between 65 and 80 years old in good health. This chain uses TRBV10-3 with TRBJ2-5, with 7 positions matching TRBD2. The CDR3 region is CTTTFEGGQGTQYF. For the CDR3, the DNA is TGTACCACGACGTTTGAGGGAGGGCAAGGGACCCAGTACTTC.